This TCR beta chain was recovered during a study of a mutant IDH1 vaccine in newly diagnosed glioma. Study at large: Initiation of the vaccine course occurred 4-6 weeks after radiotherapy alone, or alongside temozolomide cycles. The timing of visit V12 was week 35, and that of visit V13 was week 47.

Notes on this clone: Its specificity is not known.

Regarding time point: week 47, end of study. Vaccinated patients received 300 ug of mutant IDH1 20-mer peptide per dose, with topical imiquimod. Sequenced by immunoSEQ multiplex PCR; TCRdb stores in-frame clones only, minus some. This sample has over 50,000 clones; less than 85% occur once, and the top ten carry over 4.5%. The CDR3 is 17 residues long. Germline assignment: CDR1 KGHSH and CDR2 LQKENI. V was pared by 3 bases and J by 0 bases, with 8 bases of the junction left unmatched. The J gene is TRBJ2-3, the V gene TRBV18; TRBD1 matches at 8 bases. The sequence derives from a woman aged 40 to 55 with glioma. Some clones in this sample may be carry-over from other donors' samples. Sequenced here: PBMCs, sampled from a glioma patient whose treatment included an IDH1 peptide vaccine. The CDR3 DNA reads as TGTGCCAGCTCACCTTGGACAGGGTCATCGAGCACAGATACGCAGTATTTT. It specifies CASSPWTGSSSTDTQYF.